This T cell receptor (beta chain) was profiled in a study of blood T cells in healthy people across ages. The study, taken as a whole, reports: Long-lived donors carried more naive CD4+ cells and greater diversity than aged donors.

Trimming cost V 4 bases and J 0 bases, with 17 bases left between them. The V gene's germline CDR1 is SGHAT and CDR2 FQNNGV. This CDR3 is 17 amino acids long. Primed by a sample-barcoded 5' primer and a J-beta primer mix, a second PCR proceeded for about 7 to 12 cycles. TCRdb re-called the 5' RACE reads with MiXCR, one entry per CDR3 protein. This table has some 1 million distinct CDR3 sequences, around 45% appearing once. This clonotype has just a few counts. Its antigen is currently unknown. This receptor was taken from a woman aged 55-70 years in good health. The chain combines TRBV11-2 with TRBJ2-3; tentatively, D is TRBD1 (6 bases). Sequenced material: blood. The CDR3: CASSSGAHRASTDTQYF. The CDR3 region has the DNA TGTGCCAGCAGCTCCGGAGCCCACAGGGCTAGCACAGATACGCAGTATTTT.